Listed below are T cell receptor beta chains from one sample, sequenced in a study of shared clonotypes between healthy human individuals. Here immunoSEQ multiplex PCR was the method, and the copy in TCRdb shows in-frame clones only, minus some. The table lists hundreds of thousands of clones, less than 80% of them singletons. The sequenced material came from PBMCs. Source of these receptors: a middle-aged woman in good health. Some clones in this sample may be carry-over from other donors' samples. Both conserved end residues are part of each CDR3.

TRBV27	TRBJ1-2	CASRRDIFYGYTF
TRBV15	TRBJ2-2	CATSRVAGAAGELFF
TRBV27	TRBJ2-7	CASSLGDRGYEQYF
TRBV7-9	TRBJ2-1	CASSLGGYIYNEQFF
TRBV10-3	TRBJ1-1	CANWARANTEAFF
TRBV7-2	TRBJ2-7	CASSSTLTYEQYF
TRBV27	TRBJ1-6	CASSPSRGSNSPLHF
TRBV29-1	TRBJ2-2	CSFVWVAELFF
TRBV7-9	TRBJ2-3	CASSSGRTDTQYF
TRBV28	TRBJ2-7	CASDPGTSGRWNEQYF
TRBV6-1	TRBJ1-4	CASINRGDNEKLFF
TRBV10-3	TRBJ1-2	CAISDRTGTSRYTF
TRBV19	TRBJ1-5	CASSLLFQPQHF
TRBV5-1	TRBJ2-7	CASSLRSSGARTIYEQYF
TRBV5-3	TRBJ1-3	CARSLRRSSGNTIYF
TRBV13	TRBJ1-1	CASSFGTNRGTEAFF
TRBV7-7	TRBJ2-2	CASSLVGQTGELFF
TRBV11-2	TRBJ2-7	CASSQFAGPYEQYF
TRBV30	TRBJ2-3	CAWSRGASTDTQYF
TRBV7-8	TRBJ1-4	CASSPLTGARHEKLFF
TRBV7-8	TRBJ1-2	CASSQGAGTGGIVYGYTF
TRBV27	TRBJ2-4	CASSSLNEAKNIQYF
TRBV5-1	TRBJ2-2	CASSLTGTSDTGELFF
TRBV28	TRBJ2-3	CASSPGTGTPTDTQYF
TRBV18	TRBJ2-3	CASSPPSAGGSTDTQYF
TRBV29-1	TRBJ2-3	CSVAGTSGADTQYF
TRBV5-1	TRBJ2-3	CASTWEPTDTQYF
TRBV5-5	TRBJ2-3	CASRRTSGGPGDTQYF
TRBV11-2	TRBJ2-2	CASSPRTSGRAGELFF
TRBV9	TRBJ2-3	CASSVTSDADTQYF
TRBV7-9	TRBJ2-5	CASSLSETQYF
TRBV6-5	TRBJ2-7	CASSDGQSYEQYF
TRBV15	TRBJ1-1	CATSREDRGDTEAFF
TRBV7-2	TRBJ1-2	CASSLEAGDGYTF
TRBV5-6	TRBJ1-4	CASSFSVSFGEKLFF
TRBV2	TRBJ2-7	CVSSNSYGQYF
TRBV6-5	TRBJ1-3	CASSYGSGNTIYF
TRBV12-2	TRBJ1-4	CASRLESRFEEKLFF
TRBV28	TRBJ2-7	CASSPQGGHEQYF
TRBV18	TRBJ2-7	CASSPSGTYEQYF
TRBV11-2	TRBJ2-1	CASSLITGSGRNEQFF
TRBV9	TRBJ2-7	CASSVSGGVYEQYF
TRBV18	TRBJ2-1	CASSLKNNEQFF
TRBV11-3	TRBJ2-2	CASSSRTSGKRELFF
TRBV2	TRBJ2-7	CASSGARHEQYF
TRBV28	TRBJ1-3	CASSRRDTYTIYF
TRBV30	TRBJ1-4	CAWSVGWGEKLFF
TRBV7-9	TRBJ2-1	CASSLSVPEDEQFF
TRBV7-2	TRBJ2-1	CASSGLAGYNEQFF
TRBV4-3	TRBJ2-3	CASSQTGSGPVGDTQYF
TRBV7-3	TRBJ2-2	CASSLSGGELFF
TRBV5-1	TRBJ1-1	CASSLVTQNTEAFF
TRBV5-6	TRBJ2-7	CASSLLYWTRPTEQYF
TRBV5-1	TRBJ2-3	CASSPGGSPDTQYF
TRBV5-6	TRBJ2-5	CASSLTGQGYYETQYF
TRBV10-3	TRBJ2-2	CAISTGNTGELFF